The 32 T cell receptor beta chains below were found in one sample sequenced in a study of shared clonotypes between healthy human individuals. TCRdb's copy holds only in-frame clones and misses some; the assay was immunoSEQ multiplex PCR. The sample records fewer than 2.5 million clones, 90% to 95% being singletons. Specimen: naive CD4+ T cells from PBMCs. Stated subset: CD45RA+ positively selected. All receptors come from a young man in good health. Some clones in this sample may be carry-over from other donors' samples.

The chain combines TRBV18 with TRBJ2-1, with D perhaps given as TRBD1 or TRBD2 (5 bases each). Germline loops: CDR1 KGHSH, CDR2 LQKENI. The germline V and J ends were trimmed by 6 bases and 16 bases, with 28 bases remaining between them. The CDR3 covers 15 residues. The CDR3 nucleotides read TGTGCCAGCTCCCCCAATCGGGACCGGAGGTGGTCATACTTCTTC. It encodes CASSPNRDRRWSYFF.

V is TRBV28 and J is TRBJ2-4; 7 nucleotides match TRBD2. The CDR3 has 11 amino acids. Germline lookup yields CDR1 MDHEN and CDR2 SYDVKM. J lost 16 bases, V lost 5 bases, and 8 bases had no gene match. The CDR3 nucleotides read TGTGCCAGCAGTCAAGCGGGATTAGTATACTTC. Encoded protein: CASSQAGLVYF.

This clone was counted a single time. This chain links TRBV7-3 with TRBJ2-3, with D tentatively TRBD2 (5 bases). There are 15 residues in the CDR3. Trimming pared 4 bases from V and 4 bases from J, leaving 15 bases between. Germline V lookup: CDR1 SGHTA, CDR2 FQGTGA. The CDR3 region is CASSSSGVWPDTQYF. The CDR3 DNA sequence: TGTGCCAGCAGCTCATCCGGGGTGTGGCCAGATACGCAGTATTTT.

The rearrangement uses TRBV9 and TRBJ1-2; the D is unclear. The CDR3 totals 14 residues. V lost 4 bases and J 4 bases, leaving 14 bases between the germline ends. CDR1 is SGDLS and CDR2 is YYNGEE in the germline V gene. The CDR3 DNA follows: TGTGCCAGCAGCCGCAGGCCGGAGGTCTATGGCTACACCTTC. It is translated as CASSRRPEVYGYTF.

The chain links TRBV11-2 to TRBJ2-3; D perhaps matches TRBD1 (5 bases). This CDR3 comprises 15 residues. V was shortened by 4 bases and J by 2 bases, with 13 bases between the two germline ends. Germline-derived CDR1 and CDR2 are SGHAT and FQNNGV. The CDR3 DNA reads as TGTGCCAGCAGCTATACTACGGACATCACAGATACGCAGTATTTT. Translation: CASSYTTDITDTQYF.

The V gene is TRBV6-6, the J gene TRBJ2-7; D ambiguous. Trimming left V 2 bases short and J 6 bases short, with 14 bases between. The CDR3 runs to 14 residues. Germline loops: CDR1 MNHNY, CDR2 SVGAGI (reference sequence). The CDR3, as DNA: TGTGCCAGCAGTTACGAGTTTGGGGTGGGCGAGCAGTACTTC. This encodes CASSYEFGVGEQYF.

The V call is TRBV27, the J call TRBJ1-1, with TRBD1 matching over 9 bases. Germline trimming cut 3 bases from V and 5 bases from J; bases unmatched to any gene: 7. The CDR3 runs to 15 residues. Per germline, CDR1 MNHEY and CDR2 SMNVEV (reference sequence). CDR3 loop: CASSLAYRGRTEAFF. CDR3 nucleotides: TGTGCCAGCAGTTTGGCCTACAGGGGGCGTACTGAAGCTTTCTTT.

The gene calls are TRBV28 and TRBJ2-1, with unresolved D. CDR1 and CDR2 from the germline V gene are MDHEN and SYDVKM. V dropped 3 bases and J dropped 16 bases, with 22 bases sitting between them. The CDR3 is 14 residues long. This CDR3 is CASSLPGSGSPPFF. CDR3 bases: TGTGCCAGCAGTTTGCCCGGTTCTGGGTCTCCTCCATTCTTC.

Concerning this clone: Other nucleotide sequences from this sample produce the same CDR3. The chain recombines TRBV2 with TRBJ1-5; 7 bases fit TRBD1. CDR1 is SNHLY and CDR2 is FYNNEI in the germline V gene. The CDR3 consists of 13 residues. V was pared by 6 bases and J by 2 bases, with 1 base of the junction left unmatched. The CDR3 spells CASSGTGNQPQHF. In DNA, the CDR3 is TGTGCCAGCAGCGGGACAGGCAATCAGCCCCAGCATTTT.

CDR3 in DNA: TGTGCCAGCAGTTCCGGTGACACCATATATTTT. Its protein product is CASSSGDTIYF. The chain links TRBV7-9 to TRBJ1-3; D unclear. Between the trimmed V and J ends, which lost 6 bases and 8 bases, there was a span of 8 bases. Per the germline V gene, CDR1 is SEHNR and CDR2 is FQNEAQ (reference sequence). This CDR3 contains 11 residues.

The chain joins TRBV11-2 to TRBJ2-2; weak D call: TRBD1 (5 bases). This CDR3 contains 12 residues. Deletions cut 8 bases from V and 7 bases from J, with 11 bases between. Germline values: CDR1 SGHAT, CDR2 FQNNGV. CDR3 in DNA: TGTGCCAGCGGCAGGGCAAACGGGGAGCTGTTTTTT. As protein: CASGRANGELFF.

The CDR3 coding sequence is TGCGCCAGCACCGTGGGCGGATTGTATTCACCCCTCCACTTT. This sequence encodes CASTVGGLYSPLHF. The chain employs TRBV5-1 and TRBJ1-6; no clear D gene. CDR1 is SGHRS and CDR2 is YFSETQ in the germline V gene. The CDR3 sequence is 14 residues long. V lost 6 bases to trimming and J lost 8 bases, with 15 bases between them.

A word on this clone: Other nucleotide sequences in the sample specify the same CDR3. The V call is TRBV10-3, the J call TRBJ2-2; TRBD1 might be the D (6 bases). The germline V gene encodes CDR1 ENHRY and CDR2 SYGVKD. Trimming took off 6 bases at V and 8 bases at J, with 13 bases between the two ends. CDR3 size: 13 residues. CDR3 protein: CAISETGTGELFF. Here the CDR3 DNA reads TGTGCCATCAGCGAGACCGGGACAGGGGAGCTGTTTTTT.

The chain uses TRBV7-2 and TRBJ1-1; D call uncertain. Germline-derived CDR1 and CDR2 are SGHTA and FQGNSA. V lost 1 base, J lost 9 bases, and 9 bases lay in between. The CDR3 covers 12 residues. Written as DNA, the CDR3 is TGTGCCAGCAGCTTAGGTAGGGATCAAGCTTTCTTT. Translation: CASSLGRDQAFF.

This chain connects TRBV2 to TRBJ1-4; D ambiguous. The CDR3 extends over 15 amino acids. The V gene's germline CDR1 is SNHLY and CDR2 FYNNEI. V was cut by 1 base and J by 10 bases, with 16 bases left in between. This chain's CDR3 is CASSEEGSRWTKLFF. The CDR3 DNA is TGTGCCAGCAGTGAAGAGGGCAGCCGCTGGACAAAACTGTTTTTT.

With regard to this clone: The sample has other DNA sequences that encode this CDR3 too. The chain joins TRBV28 to TRBJ2-7; D may be TRBD1 or TRBD2 (5 bases each). CDR1 is MDHEN, CDR2 SYDVKM, per germline. Trimming left V 6 bases short and J 0 bases short, with 12 bases between. The CDR3 has 14 residues. CDR3 residues: CASRSSGGSYEQYF. Written as DNA, the CDR3 is TGTGCCAGCAGATCCAGTGGGGGCTCCTACGAGCAGTACTTC.

In the case of this clone: Other nucleotide sequences in the sample specify the same CDR3. The CDR3 sequence: CASSRLAGNYEQYF. DNA of the CDR3: TGTGCCAGTAGTCGACTAGCGGGTAACTACGAGCAGTACTTC. The chain combines TRBV19 with TRBJ2-7; TRBD2 agrees at 10 bases. The V gene end was trimmed by 5 bases and the J gene end by 3 bases; junction bases not matched to a gene: 4. CDR3 length: 14 amino acids. The germline CDR1 and CDR2 sequences are LNHDA and SQIVND (reference sequence).

The CDR3 is CASRRDTGELFF. In DNA, the CDR3 is TGTGCCAGCCGACGGGACACCGGGGAGCTGTTTTTT. The J gene is TRBJ2-2, the V gene TRBV2; the D is unclear. V was pared by 8 bases and J by 3 bases, with 7 bases between. Germline V gene sequence: CDR1 SNHLY, CDR2 FYNNEI. This CDR3 has 12 residues.

J is TRBJ2-3 and V is TRBV2; D is uncertain. The CDR3 is 12 amino acids. V gave up 5 bases and J gave up 5 bases, with 8 bases separating them. Germline V gene data show CDR1 as SNHLY and CDR2 as FYNNEI. DNA for the CDR3: TGTGCCAGCAGTCGCTACCAAGATACGCAGTATTTT. Its protein is CASSRYQDTQYF.

With respect to this clone: The same CDR3 is also encoded by other DNA sequences in this sample. V usage is TRBV7-9 and J usage is TRBJ2-7; perhaps TRBD1 as D (5 bases). The germline V gene has CDR1 SEHNR and CDR2 FQNEAQ (reference sequence). The CDR3 is 14 residues long. Trimming took off 5 bases at V and 4 bases at J, with 15 bases between the two ends. CDR3 sequence reads: CASSPRARAYEQYF. CDR3 coding DNA: TGTGCCAGCAGCCCTAGAGCCAGGGCTTACGAGCAGTACTTC.

CDR3 sequence reads: CSADHWGKGGTEAFF. CDR3 nucleotides: TGCAGCGCGGATCATTGGGGAAAAGGGGGCACTGAAGCTTTCTTT. This chain uses TRBV29-1 with TRBJ1-1; TRBD1 is a possible D gene (6 bases). Germline CDR1 reads SQVTM; CDR2 reads ANQGSEA. The CDR3 extends over 15 amino acids. V was shortened by 7 bases and J by 4 bases, with 22 bases between the two germline ends. Looking up the rest from reference TRBV29-1 and TRBJ1-1 gives the full variable domain: SAVISQKPSRDICQRGTSLTIQCQVDSQVTMMFWYRQQPGQSLTLIATANQGSEATYESGFVIDKFPISRPNLTFSTLTVSNMSPEDSSIYLCSADHWGKGGTEAFFGQGTRLTVV.

CDR3 nucleotides: TGTGCCAGCAGCCGTAACAAGAACACTGAAGCTTTCTTT. Translation: CASSRNKNTEAFF. The V gene is TRBV6-5, the J gene TRBJ1-1, with D unclear. Between the trimmed V and J ends, which lost 6 bases and 1 base, there was a span of 9 bases. The CDR3 has 13 amino acids. From germline, CDR1 is MNHEY and CDR2 SVGAGI.

The chain has TRBV6-5 and TRBJ1-2, with 9 nucleotides matching TRBD1. Germline lookup yields CDR1 MNHEY and CDR2 SVGAGI. With V trimmed by 4 bases and J by 6 bases, 3 bases remained unmatched. The CDR3 covers 13 residues. For the CDR3, the DNA is TGTGCCAGCAGTTGGTGGACAGGGGATGGCTACACCTTC. Translating it yields CASSWWTGDGYTF.

The rearrangement uses TRBV13 and TRBJ1-2, with 7 bases that match TRBD1. CDR3 size: 15 residues. Losses at the gene ends were 5 bases for V and 1 base for J; bases not matched to a gene: 7. Germline CDR1 PRHDT, CDR2 FYEKMQ (reference sequence). The CDR3 reads CASSPWGQLNYGYTF. In DNA, the CDR3 is TGTGCCAGCAGCCCATGGGGACAGCTTAACTATGGCTACACCTTC.

The chain combines TRBV27 with TRBJ2-6; 10 nucleotides match TRBD1. Germline V gene lookup returns CDR1 MNHEY and CDR2 SMNVEV (reference sequence). Trimming took 7 bases from V and 1 from J; bases not matched to a gene: 13. The CDR3 has 19 amino acids. The CDR3 coding sequence is TGTGCCAGCACCATTATTAAATTGGACAGGGGGTCTGGGGCCAACGTCCTGACTTTC. Translating gives CASTIIKLDRGSGANVLTF.

The V and J genes are TRBV11-2 and TRBJ2-1; 7 bases are a match to TRBD1. Per the germline V gene, CDR1 is SGHAT and CDR2 is FQNNGV. The CDR3 loop spans 15 amino acids. Losses at the gene ends were 5 bases for V and 5 bases for J; bases not matched to a gene: 9. The CDR3 region is CASSPQGTSDNEQFF. DNA for the CDR3: TGTGCCAGCAGCCCACAGGGGACCTCTGACAATGAGCAGTTCTTC.

The V call is TRBV7-2, the J call TRBJ2-7, with D possibly matching TRBD1 (6 bases). This CDR3 has 17 amino acids. Trimming took off 3 bases at V and 4 bases at J, with 22 bases between the two ends. Germline V lookup: CDR1 SGHTA, CDR2 FQGNSA. The CDR3 region is CASSLGFRRTVLYEQYF. The CDR3, as DNA: TGTGCCAGCAGCTTGGGGTTTAGGAGGACAGTCCTTTACGAGCAGTACTTC.

The table lists this clone with a count of one. The chain links TRBV6-1 to TRBJ2-4; D gene uncertain. Germline CDR1 MNHNS, CDR2 SASEGT. The CDR3 has 13 residues. Trimming took 2 bases from V and 8 from J, leaving 10 bases between them. CDR3 sequence reads: CASSEIVSYIQYF. The CDR3 region has the DNA TGTGCCAGCAGTGAAATAGTGTCGTACATTCAGTACTTC.

The genes are TRBV6-5 and TRBJ1-2, with TRBD1 matching 8 bases. The CDR3 length is 14 residues. CDR1 MNHEY and CDR2 SVGAGI come from the germline V gene. Germline trimming cut 2 bases from V and 7 bases from J; bases unmatched to any gene: 6. The CDR3 DNA is TGTGCCAGCAGTTACCGAGACAGGGGTTTTGGCTACACCTTC. Amino acids: CASSYRDRGFGYTF.

This clone has a single count. The chain combines TRBV6-6 with TRBJ1-2, with D possibly being TRBD1 (5 bases). In germline, CDR1 is MNHNY, CDR2 SVGAGI (reference sequence). Deletions cut 6 bases from V and 4 bases from J, with 12 bases between. The CDR3 is made up of 13 amino acids. The CDR3 DNA is TGTGCCAGCAGCCCCGGGACCCGCTATGGCTACACCTTC. Protein product: CASSPGTRYGYTF.

This clone was counted between two and nine times. This chain links TRBV6-1 with TRBJ1-1; maybe TRBD1 (6 bases). V was cut by 5 bases and J by 6 bases, with 13 bases left in between. The CDR3 runs 13 residues. Per germline, CDR1 MNHNS and CDR2 SASEGT. The CDR3 loop is CASSLYRTAEAFF. The CDR3 DNA follows: TGTGCCAGCAGTCTTTACAGGACAGCTGAAGCTTTCTTT.

In the case of this clone: Other nucleotide sequences in the sample specify the same CDR3. This rearrangement joins TRBV28 to TRBJ2-5, with TRBD2 matching over 8 bases. This CDR3 region has 13 residues. Germline V gene data show CDR1 as MDHEN and CDR2 as SYDVKM. V lost 6 bases to trimming and J lost 5 bases; unmatched junction nucleotides: 5. The CDR3 here is CASRPPGGETQYF. The DNA for the CDR3 is TGTGCCAGCAGGCCCCCGGGGGGGGAGACCCAGTACTTC.